This note documents a single T cell receptor beta chain sequence. Its antigen target is currently unknown. No much larger clone exists at a distance of one base, and base qualities are not known. The data belong to a study of T-cell reconstitution after alpha-beta-depleted transplantation in children listed by TCRdb under 2016. About the full investigation: The study quantitatively tracked T-cell immune reconstitution after TCRalphabeta/CD19-depleted allogeneic hematopoietic cell transplantation in children using TCR repertoire profiling.

In the paper's terms, the treatment or condition label means: allogeneic hematopoietic cell transplantation with graft depleted of TCRalphabeta T cells and CD19 B cells. The transplant recipients were children given TCRalphabeta/CD19-depleted allogeneic hematopoietic cell grafts. Study-wide conclusions, independent of this receptor: The apparently early recovery of alphabetaT-cell counts about two months after transplant reportedly depended on only several hundred rapidly expanded clones that came from non-depleted graft cells. In some patients, the high TCRbeta diversity seen at day 60 was put down to recipient T cells and intrathymic progenitors that had survived conditioning. The frequencies of hyperexpanded clones fell over the following months, and after one year, T-cell counts and TCRbeta diversity were mostly attributed to newly produced T cells.

Library generation was performed with PCR. The sequencer listed for this sample is Illumina HiSeq 2500. Molecular barcoding was employed in the preparation of TCR libraries, with unique molecular identifiers being used to normalize TCRbeta repertoire quantification. Through fastp at Q25 and MiXCR, TCRdb rebuilt clones from the public reads, retaining in-frame beta chains. When rows share a CDR3 protein, they turn into one entry using the most common DNA and genes. The sample has 70,000 to 95,000 distinct CDR3 sequences on record, around 15% of them singletons. In total, the top ten clones hold 15% to 20% of the sample. The sample here was PBMCs, mostly from graft donor cells, taken 180 days after TCRalphabeta/CD19-depleted stem cell transplant. The source is a male patient under 10 years old who had a stem cell transplant for acute lymphoblastic leukemia, so the T cells may come from the graft donor.

The CDR3 region has the sequence CASSHQIGTEESSGANVLTF. The nucleotide sequence reads as follows: TGTGCCAGCAGCCATCAGATAGGGACAGAGGAAAGCTCTGGGGCCAACGTCCTGACTTTC. The V gene is TRBV28 and the J gene is TRBJ2-6; 7 bases in the middle match TRBD1. The germline V gene sets CDR1 to MDHEN and CDR2 to SYDVKM. From cysteine to phenylalanine, the CDR3 is 20 amino acids long. Of all the DNA, just the CDR3 is kept, 60 bases in frame from base 1. The junction shows trimming of 6 bases on V and 0 bases on J, and the gene matches do not reach 17 bases of it.